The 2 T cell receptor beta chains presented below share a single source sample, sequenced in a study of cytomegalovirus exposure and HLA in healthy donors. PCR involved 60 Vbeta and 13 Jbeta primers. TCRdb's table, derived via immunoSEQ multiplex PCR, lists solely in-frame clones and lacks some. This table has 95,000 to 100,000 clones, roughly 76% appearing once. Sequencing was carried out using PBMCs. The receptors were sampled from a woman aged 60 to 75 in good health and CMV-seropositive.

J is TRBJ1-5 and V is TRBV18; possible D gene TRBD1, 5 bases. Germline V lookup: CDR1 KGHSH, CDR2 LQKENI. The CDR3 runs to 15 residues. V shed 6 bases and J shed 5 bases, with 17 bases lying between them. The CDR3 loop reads CASSPGTPPDQPQHF. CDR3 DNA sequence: TGTGCCAGCTCGCCCGGGACTCCTCCTGATCAGCCCCAGCATTTT.

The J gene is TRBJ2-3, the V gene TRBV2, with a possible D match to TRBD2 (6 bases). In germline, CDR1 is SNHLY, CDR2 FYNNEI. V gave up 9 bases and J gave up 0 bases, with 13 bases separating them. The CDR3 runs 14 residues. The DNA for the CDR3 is TGTGCCAGGAGCCCGGGACTTAGCACAGATACGCAGTATTTT. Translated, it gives CARSPGLSTDTQYF.